The present T cell receptor beta chain was sequenced within a study of human T cells and chemical hapten exposure. Time point: patch test 2, 6 weeks after DPC sensitization. Treatment: therapeutic diphenylcyclopropenone sensitization with weekly scalp DPC. TCRdb ran MiXCR on the RACE reads and lists one entry per CDR3 protein. This table holds tens of thousands of distinct CDR3 sequences, around 7% found once. The germline CDR1 and CDR2 sequences are SQVTM and ANQGSEA. The CDR3 has 12 residues. The V gene lost 7 bases and the J gene lost 5 bases, with 12 bases spanning the gap. The chain is built from TRBV29-1 and TRBJ1-5, with a possible D match to TRBD1 (6 bases). The clonotype originates from a woman in her thirties with alopecia areata. Some clones in this sample may be carry-over from other donors' samples. The sequences come from whole blood, collected in connection with sensitization to the hapten diphenylcyclopropenone (DPC). Here the CDR3 reads CSARDIDQPQHF. DNA for the CDR3: TGCAGCGCCCGGGACATAGATCAGCCCCAGCATTTT. Full variable domain (missing parts from reference TRBV29-1 and TRBJ1-5): SAVISQKPSRDICQRGTSLTIQCQVDSQVTMMFWYRQQPGQSLTLIATANQGSEATYESGFVIDKFPISRPNLTFSTLTVSNMSPEDSSIYLCSARDIDQPQHFGDGTRLSIL.